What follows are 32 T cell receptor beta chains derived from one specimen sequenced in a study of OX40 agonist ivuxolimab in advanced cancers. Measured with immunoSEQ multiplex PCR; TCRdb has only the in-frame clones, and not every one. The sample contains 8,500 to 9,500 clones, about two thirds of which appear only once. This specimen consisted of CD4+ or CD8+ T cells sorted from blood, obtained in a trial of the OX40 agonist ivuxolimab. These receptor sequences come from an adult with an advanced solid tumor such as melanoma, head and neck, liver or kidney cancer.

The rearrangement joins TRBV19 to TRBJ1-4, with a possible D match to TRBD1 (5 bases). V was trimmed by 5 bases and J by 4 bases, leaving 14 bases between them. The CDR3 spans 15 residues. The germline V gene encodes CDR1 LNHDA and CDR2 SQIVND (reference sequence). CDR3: CASSPMGGLNEKLFF. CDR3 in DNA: TGTGCCAGTAGTCCCATGGGGGGACTTAATGAAAAACTGTTTTTT.

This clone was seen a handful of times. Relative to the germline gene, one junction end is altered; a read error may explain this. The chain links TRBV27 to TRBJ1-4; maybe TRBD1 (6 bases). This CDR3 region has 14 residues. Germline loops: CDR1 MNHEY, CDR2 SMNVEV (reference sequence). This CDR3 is CASSLQGRLGKTVF. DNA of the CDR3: TGTGCCAGCTCTCTTCAGGGGAGGTTGGGAAAAACTGTTTTT.

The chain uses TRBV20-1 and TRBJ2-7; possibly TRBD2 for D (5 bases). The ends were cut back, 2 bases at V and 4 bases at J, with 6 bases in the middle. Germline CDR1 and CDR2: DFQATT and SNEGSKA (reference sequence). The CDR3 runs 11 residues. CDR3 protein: CSARRGYEQYF. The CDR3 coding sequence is TGCAGTGCTAGAAGAGGGTACGAGCAGTACTTC.

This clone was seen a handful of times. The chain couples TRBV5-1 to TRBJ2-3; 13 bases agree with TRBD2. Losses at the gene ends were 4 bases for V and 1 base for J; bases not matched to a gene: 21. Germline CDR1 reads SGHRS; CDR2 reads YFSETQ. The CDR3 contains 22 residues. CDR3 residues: CASSKTGTSGAWYSRGTDTQYF. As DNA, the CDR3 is TGCGCCAGCAGCAAGACCGGGACTAGCGGGGCCTGGTATTCACGTGGCACAGATACGCAGTATTTT.

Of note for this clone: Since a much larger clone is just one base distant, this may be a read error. The CDR3 nucleotides are TGTGCCAGCAGCAGACGGAATAATTCACCCCTCCACTTT. Amino acids: CASSRRNNSPLHF. The chain carries TRBV4-2 and TRBJ1-6; D not certain. CDR1 and CDR2 (germline): LGHNA, YNFKEQ. The CDR3 consists of 13 residues. Trimming pared 5 bases from V and 5 bases from J, leaving 7 bases between.

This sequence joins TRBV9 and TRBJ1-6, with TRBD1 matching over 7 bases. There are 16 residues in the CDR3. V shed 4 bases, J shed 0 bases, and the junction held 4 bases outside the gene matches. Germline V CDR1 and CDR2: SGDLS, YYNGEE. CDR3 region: CASSLTGDSYNSPLHF. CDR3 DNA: TGTGCCAGCAGCCTCACAGGGGACTCCTATAATTCACCCCTCCACTTT.

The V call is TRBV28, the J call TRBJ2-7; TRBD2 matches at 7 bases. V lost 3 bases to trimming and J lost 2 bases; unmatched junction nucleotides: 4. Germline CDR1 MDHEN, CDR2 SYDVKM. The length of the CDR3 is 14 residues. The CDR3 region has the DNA TGTGCCAGCAGTTTGGCTAGCGGAACCTACGAGCAGTACTTC. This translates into CASSLASGTYEQYF.

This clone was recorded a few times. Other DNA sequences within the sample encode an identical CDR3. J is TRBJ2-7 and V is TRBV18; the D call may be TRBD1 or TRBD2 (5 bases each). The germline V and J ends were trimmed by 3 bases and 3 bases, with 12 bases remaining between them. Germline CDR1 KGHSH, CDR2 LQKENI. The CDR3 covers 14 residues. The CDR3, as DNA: TGTGCCAGCTCACCCCCTAGGGACCTCTACGAGCAGTACTTC. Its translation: CASSPPRDLYEQYF.

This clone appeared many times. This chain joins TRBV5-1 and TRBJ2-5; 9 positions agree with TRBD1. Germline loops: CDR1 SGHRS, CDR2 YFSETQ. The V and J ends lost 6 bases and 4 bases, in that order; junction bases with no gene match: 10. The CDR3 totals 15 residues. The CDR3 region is CASNPDRGRGETQYF. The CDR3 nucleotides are TGCGCCAGCAACCCCGACAGGGGGAGAGGAGAGACCCAGTACTTC.

Here the CDR3 DNA reads TGTGCCAGCAGCTTGCCTAGCGAGGAGACCCAGTACTTC. It specifies CASSLPSEETQYF. V gene TRBV4-2 combines with J gene TRBJ2-5, with TRBD2 as a possible D gene (6 bases). With 5 bases removed from V and 5 bases from J, the gap between germline ends came to 12 bases. The CDR3 extends over 13 amino acids. Germline V lookup: CDR1 LGHNA, CDR2 YNFKEQ.

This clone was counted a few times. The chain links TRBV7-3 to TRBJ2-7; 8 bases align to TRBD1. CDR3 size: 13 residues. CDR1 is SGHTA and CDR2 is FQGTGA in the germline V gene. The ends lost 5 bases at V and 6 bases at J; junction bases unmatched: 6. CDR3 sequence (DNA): TGTGCCAGCAGCCCCCGGACAGGGTTCGAGCAGTACTTC. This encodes CASSPRTGFEQYF.

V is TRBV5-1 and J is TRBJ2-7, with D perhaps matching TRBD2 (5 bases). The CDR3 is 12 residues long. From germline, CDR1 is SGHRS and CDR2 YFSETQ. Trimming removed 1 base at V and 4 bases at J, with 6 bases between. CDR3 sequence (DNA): TGCGCCAGCAGCTTGAGCGGATACGAGCAGTACTTC. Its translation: CASSLSGYEQYF.

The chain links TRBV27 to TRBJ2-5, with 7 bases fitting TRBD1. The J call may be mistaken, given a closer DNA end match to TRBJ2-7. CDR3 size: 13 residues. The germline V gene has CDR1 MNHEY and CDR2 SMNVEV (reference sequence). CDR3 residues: CASSLGQSYEQYF. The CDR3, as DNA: TGTGCCAGCAGTTTGGGACAGTCCTACGAGCAGTACTTC.

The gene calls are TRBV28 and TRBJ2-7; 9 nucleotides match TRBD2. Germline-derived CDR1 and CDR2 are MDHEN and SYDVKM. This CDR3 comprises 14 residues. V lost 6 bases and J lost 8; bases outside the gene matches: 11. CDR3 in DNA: TGTGCCAGCAGGCTGGGCGGGAGGGCCGAGAAGCAGTACTTC. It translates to CASRLGGRAEKQYF.

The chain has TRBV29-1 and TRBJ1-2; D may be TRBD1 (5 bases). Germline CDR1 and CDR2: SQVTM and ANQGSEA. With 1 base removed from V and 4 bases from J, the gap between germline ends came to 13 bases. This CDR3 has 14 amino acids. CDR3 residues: CSVEVSGQGYGYTF. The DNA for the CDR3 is TGCAGCGTTGAAGTTTCAGGGCAAGGCTATGGCTACACCTTC. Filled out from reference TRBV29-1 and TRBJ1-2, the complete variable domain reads SAVISQKPSRDICQRGTSLTIQCQVDSQVTMMFWYRQQPGQSLTLIATANQGSEATYESGFVIDKFPISRPNLTFSTLTVSNMSPEDSSIYLCSVEVSGQGYGYTFGSGTRLTVV.

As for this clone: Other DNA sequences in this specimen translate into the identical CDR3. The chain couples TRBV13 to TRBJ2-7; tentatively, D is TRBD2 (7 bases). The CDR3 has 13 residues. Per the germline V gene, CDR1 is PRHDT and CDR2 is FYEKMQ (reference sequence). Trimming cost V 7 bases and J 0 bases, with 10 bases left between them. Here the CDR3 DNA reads TGTGCCAGCATGGGGGGGGCCTCCTACGAGCAGTACTTC. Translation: CASMGGASYEQYF.

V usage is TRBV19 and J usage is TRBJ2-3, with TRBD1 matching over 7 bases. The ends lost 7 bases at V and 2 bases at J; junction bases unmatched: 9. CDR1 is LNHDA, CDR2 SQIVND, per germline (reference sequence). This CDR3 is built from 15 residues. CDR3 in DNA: TGTGCCAGTACCCCACAGGGGATGAACACAGATACGCAGTATTTT. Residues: CASTPQGMNTDTQYF.

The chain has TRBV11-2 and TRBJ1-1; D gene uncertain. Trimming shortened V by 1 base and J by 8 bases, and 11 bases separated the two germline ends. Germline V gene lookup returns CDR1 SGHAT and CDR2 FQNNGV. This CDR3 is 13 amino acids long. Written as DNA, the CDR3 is TGTGCCAGCAGCTTAGTGTCAGCCTCGGAAGCTTTCTTT. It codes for CASSLVSASEAFF.

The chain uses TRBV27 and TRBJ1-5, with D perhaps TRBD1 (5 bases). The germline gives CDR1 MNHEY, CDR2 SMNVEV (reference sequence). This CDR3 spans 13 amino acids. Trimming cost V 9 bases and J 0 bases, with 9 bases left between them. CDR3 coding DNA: TGTGCCAGTGCCGGGGGTAGCAATCAGCCCCAGCATTTT. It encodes CASAGGSNQPQHF.

CDR3 region: CASSGGQGPYEQYF. The CDR3 DNA sequence: TGTGCCAGCAGTGGAGGACAGGGGCCCTACGAGCAGTACTTC. The chain recombines TRBV6-1 with TRBJ2-7, with 9 positions matching TRBD1. CDR3 length: 14 residues. V lost 4 bases and J lost 2; bases outside the gene matches: 3. Germline V CDR1 and CDR2: MNHNS, SASEGT.

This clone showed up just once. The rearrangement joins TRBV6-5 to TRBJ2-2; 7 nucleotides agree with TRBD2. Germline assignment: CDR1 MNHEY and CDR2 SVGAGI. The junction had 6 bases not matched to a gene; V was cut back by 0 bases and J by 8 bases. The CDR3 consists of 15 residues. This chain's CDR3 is CASSYSKSGIGELFF. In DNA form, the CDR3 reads TGTGCCAGCAGTTACTCGAAAAGCGGGATAGGGGAGCTGTTTTTT.

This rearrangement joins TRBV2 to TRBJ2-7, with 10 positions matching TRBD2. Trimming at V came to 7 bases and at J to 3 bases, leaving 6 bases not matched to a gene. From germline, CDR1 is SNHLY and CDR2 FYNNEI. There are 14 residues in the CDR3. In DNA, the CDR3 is TGTGCCAGCACAAAGCGGGAGGGCATCTACGAGCAGTACTTC. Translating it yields CASTKREGIYEQYF. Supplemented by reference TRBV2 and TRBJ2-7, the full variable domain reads EPEVTQTPSHQVTQMGQEVILRCVPISNHLYFYWYRQILGQKVEFLVSFYNNEISEKSEIFDDQFSVERPDGSNFTLKIRSTKLEDSAMYFCASTKREGIYEQYFGPGTRLTVT.

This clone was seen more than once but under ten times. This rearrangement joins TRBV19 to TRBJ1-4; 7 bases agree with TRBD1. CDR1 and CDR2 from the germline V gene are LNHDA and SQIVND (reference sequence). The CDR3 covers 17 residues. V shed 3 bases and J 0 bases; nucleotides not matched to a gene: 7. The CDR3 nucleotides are TGTGCCAGTAGTATCCGGGACAGCCCTGCAACTAATGAAAAACTGTTTTTT. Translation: CASSIRDSPATNEKLFF.

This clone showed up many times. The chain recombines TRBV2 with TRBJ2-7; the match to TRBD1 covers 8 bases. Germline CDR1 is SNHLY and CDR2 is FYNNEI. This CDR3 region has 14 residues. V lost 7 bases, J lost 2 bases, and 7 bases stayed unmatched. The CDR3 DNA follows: TGTGCCAGCAAGTACAGGGACAGGCCCTACGAGCAGTACTTC. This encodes CASKYRDRPYEQYF.

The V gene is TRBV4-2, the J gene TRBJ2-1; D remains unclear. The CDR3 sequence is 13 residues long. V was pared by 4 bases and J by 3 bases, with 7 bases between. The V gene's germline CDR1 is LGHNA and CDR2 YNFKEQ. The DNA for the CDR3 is TGTGCCAGCAGCCTGTTAAACTACAATGAGCAGTTCTTC. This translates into CASSLLNYNEQFF.

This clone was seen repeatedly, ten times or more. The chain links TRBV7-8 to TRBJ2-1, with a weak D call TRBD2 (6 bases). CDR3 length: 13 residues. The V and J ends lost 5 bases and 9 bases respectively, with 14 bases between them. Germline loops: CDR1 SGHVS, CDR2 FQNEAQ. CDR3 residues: CASSQASSAEQFF. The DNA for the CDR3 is TGTGCCAGCAGCCAGGCCTCTAGCGCTGAGCAGTTCTTC.

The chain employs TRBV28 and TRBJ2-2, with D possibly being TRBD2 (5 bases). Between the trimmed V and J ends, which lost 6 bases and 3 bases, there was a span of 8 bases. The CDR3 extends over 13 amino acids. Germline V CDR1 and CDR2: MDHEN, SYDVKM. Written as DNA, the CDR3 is TGTGCCAGCAGGCTGGACTACACCGGGGAGCTGTTTTTT. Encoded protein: CASRLDYTGELFF.

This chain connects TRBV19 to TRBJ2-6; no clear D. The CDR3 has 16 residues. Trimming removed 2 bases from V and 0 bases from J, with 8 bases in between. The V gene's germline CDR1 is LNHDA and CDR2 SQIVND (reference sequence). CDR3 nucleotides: TGTGCCAGTAGTATATTGACACCCTCTGGGGCCAACGTCCTGACTTTC. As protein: CASSILTPSGANVLTF.

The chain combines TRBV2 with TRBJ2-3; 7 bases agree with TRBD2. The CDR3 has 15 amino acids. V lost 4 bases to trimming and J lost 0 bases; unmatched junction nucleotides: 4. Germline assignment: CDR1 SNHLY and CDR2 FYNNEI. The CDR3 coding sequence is TGTGCCAGCAGTGGACTAGCCCTCAGCACAGATACGCAGTATTTT. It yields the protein CASSGLALSTDTQYF.

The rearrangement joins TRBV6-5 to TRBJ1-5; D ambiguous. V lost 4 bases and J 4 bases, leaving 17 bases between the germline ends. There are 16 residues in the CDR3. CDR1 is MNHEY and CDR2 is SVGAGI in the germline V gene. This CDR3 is CASSSKAPSGNQPQHF. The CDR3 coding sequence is TGTGCCAGCAGTTCTAAGGCCCCCAGCGGGAATCAGCCCCAGCATTTT.

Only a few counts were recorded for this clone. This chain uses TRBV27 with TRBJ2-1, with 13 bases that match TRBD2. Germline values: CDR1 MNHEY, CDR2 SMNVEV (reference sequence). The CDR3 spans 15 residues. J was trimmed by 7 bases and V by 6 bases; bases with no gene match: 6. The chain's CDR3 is CASSLGLAGVNEQFF. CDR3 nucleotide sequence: TGTGCCAGCAGCCTCGGACTAGCGGGAGTGAATGAGCAGTTCTTC.

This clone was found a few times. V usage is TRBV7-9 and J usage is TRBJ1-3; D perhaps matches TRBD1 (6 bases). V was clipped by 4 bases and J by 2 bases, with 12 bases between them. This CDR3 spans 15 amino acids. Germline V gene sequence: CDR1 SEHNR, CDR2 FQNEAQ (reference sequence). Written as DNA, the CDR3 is TGTGCCAGCAGCTCGACAGGTCTAGCTGGAAACACCATATATTTT. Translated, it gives CASSSTGLAGNTIYF. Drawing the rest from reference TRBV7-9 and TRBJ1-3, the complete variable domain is DTGVSQNPRHKITKRGQNVTFRCDPISEHNRLYWYRQTLGQGPEFLTYFQNEAQLEKSRLLSDRFSAERPKGSFSTLEIQRTEQGDSAMYLCASSSTGLAGNTIYFGEGSWLTVV.